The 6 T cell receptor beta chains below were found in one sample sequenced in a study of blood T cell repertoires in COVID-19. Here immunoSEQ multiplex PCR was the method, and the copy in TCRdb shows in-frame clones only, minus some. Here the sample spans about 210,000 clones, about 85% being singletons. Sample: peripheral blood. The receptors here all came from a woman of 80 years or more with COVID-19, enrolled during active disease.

The DNA for the CDR3 is TGTGCCAGCAGATCCCCCCCCGGGCAGTACGTC. This sequence encodes CASRSPPGQYV. The chain couples TRBV27 to TRBJ2-7; D ambiguous. The germline CDR1 and CDR2 sequences are MNHEY and SMNVEV (reference sequence). The CDR3 loop spans 11 amino acids. V was pared by 6 bases and J by 9 bases, with 12 bases between.

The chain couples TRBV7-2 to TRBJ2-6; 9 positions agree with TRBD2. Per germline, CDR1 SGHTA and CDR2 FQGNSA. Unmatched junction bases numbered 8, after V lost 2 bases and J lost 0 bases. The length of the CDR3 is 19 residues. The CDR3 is CASSLSASGESSGANVLTF. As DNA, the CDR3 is TGTGCCAGCAGCTTATCCGCTAGCGGGGAGAGCTCTGGGGCCAACGTCCTGACTTTC.

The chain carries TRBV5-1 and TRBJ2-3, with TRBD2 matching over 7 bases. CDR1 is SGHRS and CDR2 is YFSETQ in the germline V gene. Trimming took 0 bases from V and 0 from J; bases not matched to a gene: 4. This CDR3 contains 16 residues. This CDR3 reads CASSLAPSGSTDTQYF. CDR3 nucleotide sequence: TGCGCCAGCAGCTTGGCGCCTAGCGGCAGCACAGATACGCAGTATTTT.

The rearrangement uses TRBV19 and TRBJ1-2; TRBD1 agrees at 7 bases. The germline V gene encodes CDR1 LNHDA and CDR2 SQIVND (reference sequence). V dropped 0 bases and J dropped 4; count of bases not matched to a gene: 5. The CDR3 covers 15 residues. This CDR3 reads CASSIDPTGLYGYTF. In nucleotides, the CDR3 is TGTGCCAGTAGTATAGATCCGACAGGGCTCTATGGCTACACCTTC.

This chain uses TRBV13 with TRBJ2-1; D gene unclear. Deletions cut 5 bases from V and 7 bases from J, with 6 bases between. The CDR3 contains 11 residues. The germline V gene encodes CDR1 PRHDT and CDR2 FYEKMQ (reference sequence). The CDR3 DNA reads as TGTGCCAGCAGCCCCAGGAATGAGCAGTTCTTC. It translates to CASSPRNEQFF.

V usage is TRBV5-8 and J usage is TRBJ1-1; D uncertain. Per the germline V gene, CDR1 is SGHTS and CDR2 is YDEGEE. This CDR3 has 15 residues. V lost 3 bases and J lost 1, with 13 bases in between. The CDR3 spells CASSSAARGNTEAFF. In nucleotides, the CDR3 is TGTGCCAGCAGCTCGGCAGCTCGGGGGAACACTGAAGCTTTCTTT.